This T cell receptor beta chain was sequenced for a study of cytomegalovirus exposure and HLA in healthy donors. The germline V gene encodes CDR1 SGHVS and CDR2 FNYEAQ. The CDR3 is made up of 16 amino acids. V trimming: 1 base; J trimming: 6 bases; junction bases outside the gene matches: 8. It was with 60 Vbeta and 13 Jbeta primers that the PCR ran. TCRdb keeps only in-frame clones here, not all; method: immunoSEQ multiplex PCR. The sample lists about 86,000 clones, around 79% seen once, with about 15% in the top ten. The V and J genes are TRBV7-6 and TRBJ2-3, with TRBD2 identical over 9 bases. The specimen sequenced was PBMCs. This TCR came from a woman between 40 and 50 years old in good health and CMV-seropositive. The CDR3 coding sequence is TGTGCCAGCAGCTTAGGGGTAGCGGGGGCGGCGGATACGCAGTATTTT. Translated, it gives CASSLGVAGAADTQYF.